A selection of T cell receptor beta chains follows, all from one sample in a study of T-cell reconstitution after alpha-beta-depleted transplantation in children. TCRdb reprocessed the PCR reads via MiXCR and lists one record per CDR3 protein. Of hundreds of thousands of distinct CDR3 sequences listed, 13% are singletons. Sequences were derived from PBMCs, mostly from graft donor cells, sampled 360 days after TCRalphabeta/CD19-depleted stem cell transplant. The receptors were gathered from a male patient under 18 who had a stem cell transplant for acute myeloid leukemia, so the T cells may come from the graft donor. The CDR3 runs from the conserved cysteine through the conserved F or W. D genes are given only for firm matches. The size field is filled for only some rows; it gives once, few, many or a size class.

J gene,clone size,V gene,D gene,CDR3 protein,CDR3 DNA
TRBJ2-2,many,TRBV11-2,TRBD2,CASSLTEAGGHTGELFF,TGTGCCAGCAGCTTAACGGAAGCGGGAGGACACACCGGGGAGCTGTTTTTT
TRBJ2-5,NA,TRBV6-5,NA,CASSYLHAGPQETQYF,TGTGCCAGCAGTTACCTCCACGCGGGCCCCCAAGAGACCCAGTACTTC
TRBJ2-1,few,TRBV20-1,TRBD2,CSAVGLADASEQFF,TGCAGTGCTGTGGGACTAGCGGATGCCAGTGAGCAGTTCTTC
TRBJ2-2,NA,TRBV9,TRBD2,CASSVEASGFAGELFF,TGTGCCAGCAGCGTAGAGGCTAGCGGGTTCGCCGGGGAGCTGTTTTTT
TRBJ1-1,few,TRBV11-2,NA,CASSFIRGMNTEAFF,TGTGCCAGCAGCTTTATAAGGGGAATGAACACTGAAGCTTTCTTT
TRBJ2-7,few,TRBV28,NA,CASSEDYSYEQYF,TGTGCCAGCAGTGAGGACTACTCCTACGAGCAGTACTTC
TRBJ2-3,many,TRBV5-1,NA,CASSLALGSADTQYF,TGCGCCAGCAGCTTGGCGCTAGGAAGCGCAGATACGCAGTATTTT
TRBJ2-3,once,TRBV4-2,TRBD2,CASSQVSGNRNTDTQYF,TGTGCCAGCAGCCAAGTTAGCGGGAATCGCAACACAGATACGCAGTATTTT
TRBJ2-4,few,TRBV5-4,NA,CASSLGRPTPAGIQYF,TGTGCCAGCAGCTTGGGGAGGCCGACACCGGCGGGGATTCAGTACTTC
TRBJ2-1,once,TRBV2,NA,CASSWDRLDYNEQFF,TGTGCCAGCAGTTGGGACAGACTAGACTACAATGAGCAGTTCTTC
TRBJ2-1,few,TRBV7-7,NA,CASSLRPHIVSYNEQFF,TGTGCTAGCAGCTTACGTCCCCACATCGTTTCCTACAATGAGCAGTTCTTC
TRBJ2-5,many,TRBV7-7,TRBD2,CASSLDGLAGGSTQYF,TGTGCTAGCAGCTTAGACGGACTAGCGGGGGGCTCGACCCAGTACTTC
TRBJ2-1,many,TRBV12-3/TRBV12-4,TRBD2,CASTTSAPGINEQFF,TGTGCCTCCACGACTAGCGCCCCAGGTATCAATGAGCAGTTCTTC
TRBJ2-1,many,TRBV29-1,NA,CSVVGGRQHEQFF,TGCAGCGTTGTGGGTGGCAGACAACATGAGCAGTTCTTC
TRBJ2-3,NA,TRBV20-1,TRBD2,CSARPAREEARGTDTQYF,TGCAGTGCTAGACCCGCGCGGGAGGAAGCAAGGGGGACAGATACGCAGTATTTT
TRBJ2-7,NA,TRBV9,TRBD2,CASSVDGRGTFMRAQYF,TGTGCCAGCAGCGTAGACGGGAGGGGGACCTTTATGCGAGCGCAGTACTTC
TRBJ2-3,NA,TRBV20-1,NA,CSAALGSGGTDTQYF,TGCAGTGCTGCCCTGGGCTCAGGGGGCACAGATACGCAGTATTTT
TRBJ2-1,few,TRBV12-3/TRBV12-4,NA,CASSLWGYLNNEQFF,TGTGCCAGCAGTTTATGGGGCTACCTTAACAATGAGCAGTTCTTC
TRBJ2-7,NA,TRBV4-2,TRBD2,CARGQVGPLAGGYLYEQYF,TGTGCCAGGGGCCAAGTTGGTCCCCTAGCGGGAGGTTACCTCTACGAGCAGTACTTC
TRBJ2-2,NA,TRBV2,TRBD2,CASNREGGVWAGELFF,TGTGCCAGCAATCGGGAGGGGGGCGTTTGGGCCGGGGAGCTGTTTTTT
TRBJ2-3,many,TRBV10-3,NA,CAIRTDGRTDTQYF,TGTGCCATCAGAACGGACGGTCGCACAGATACGCAGTATTTT
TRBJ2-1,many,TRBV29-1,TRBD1,CSAATGDEQFF,TGCAGCGCCGCAACAGGGGATGAGCAGTTCTTC
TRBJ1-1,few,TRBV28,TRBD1,CASSFIRQGAEAFF,TGTGCCAGCAGTTTCATAAGACAGGGAGCTGAAGCTTTCTTT
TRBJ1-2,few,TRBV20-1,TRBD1,CSAHRPGQGNYGYTF,TGCAGTGCTCACCGACCGGGACAGGGTAACTATGGCTACACCTTC
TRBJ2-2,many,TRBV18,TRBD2,CASSLRLAGSNTGELFF,TGTGCCAGCTCACTAAGACTAGCGGGTTCGAACACCGGGGAGCTGTTTTTT
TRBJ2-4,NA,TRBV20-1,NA,CSGVPPEVAKNIQYF,TGCAGTGGCGTCCCTCCGGAAGTAGCCAAAAACATTCAGTACTTC
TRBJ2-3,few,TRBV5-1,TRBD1,CASSLTGGEVDTQYF,TGCGCCAGCAGCTTAACAGGGGGCGAGGTAGATACGCAGTATTTT
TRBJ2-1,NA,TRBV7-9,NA,CASSWKAGSNNEQFF,TGTGCCAGCAGCTGGAAGGCAGGGTCCAACAATGAGCAGTTCTTC
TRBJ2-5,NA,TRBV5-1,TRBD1,CASTEQGAQETQYF,TGCGCCAGCACCGAACAGGGGGCCCAAGAGACCCAGTACTTC
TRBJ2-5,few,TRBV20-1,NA,CSARPLTRDWNIHYQETQYF,TGCAGTGCTAGACCCCTCACCCGGGACTGGAACATTCATTACCAAGAGACCCAGTACTTC
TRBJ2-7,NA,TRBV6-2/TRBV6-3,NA,CASSYSVHEQYF,TGTGCCAGCAGTTACAGCGTCCACGAGCAGTACTTC
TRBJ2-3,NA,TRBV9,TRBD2,CASSVGTSGSRDTQYF,TGTGCCAGCAGCGTAGGAACTAGCGGGAGCCGGGATACGCAGTATTTT
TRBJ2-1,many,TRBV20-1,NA,CSARGPSSYNEQFF,TGCAGTGCTAGAGGGCCGAGCTCCTACAATGAGCAGTTCTTC
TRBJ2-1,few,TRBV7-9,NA,CASSPSAGPSYNEQFF,TGTGCCAGCAGCCCTTCGGCAGGCCCGTCCTACAATGAGCAGTTCTTC
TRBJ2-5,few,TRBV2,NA,CASSLLGRWETQYF,TGTGCCAGCAGTCTCCTCGGCAGGTGGGAGACCCAGTACTTC
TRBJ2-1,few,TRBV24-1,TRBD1,CATSDRRDSPSSYNEQFF,TGTGCCACCAGTGATCGCAGGGACAGCCCAAGCTCCTACAATGAGCAGTTCTTC
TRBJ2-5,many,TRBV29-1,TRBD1,CSALTGGGETQYF,TGCAGCGCTCTGACAGGGGGCGGAGAGACCCAGTACTTC
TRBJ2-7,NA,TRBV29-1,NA,CSVEGPSFREGEQYF,TGCAGCGTTGAAGGACCCTCATTCAGAGAGGGAGAGCAGTACTTC
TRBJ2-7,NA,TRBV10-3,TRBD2,CANVGLAGELGPYEQYF,TGTGCCAACGTCGGACTAGCGGGAGAATTAGGACCCTACGAGCAGTACTTC
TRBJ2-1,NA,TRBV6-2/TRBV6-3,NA,CASSYGTRRTYNEQFF,TGTGCCAGCAGTTACGGGACAAGACGTACCTACAATGAGCAGTTCTTC
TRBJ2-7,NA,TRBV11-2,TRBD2,CASSLNPGGVTSGNYEQYF,TGTGCCAGCAGCTTAAATCCGGGGGGTGTGACTAGCGGTAACTACGAGCAGTACTTC
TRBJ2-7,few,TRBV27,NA,CASSLGPYYEQYF,TGTGCCAGCAGTTTAGGGCCCTACTACGAGCAGTACTTC
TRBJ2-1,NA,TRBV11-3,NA,CASSSRPGQIEQFF,TGTGCCAGCAGCTCCCGCCCCGGTCAAATTGAGCAGTTCTTC
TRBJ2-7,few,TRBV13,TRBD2,CASSLGGLAGVWEQYF,TGTGCCAGCAGCTTAGGGGGGCTTGCGGGAGTATGGGAGCAGTACTTC
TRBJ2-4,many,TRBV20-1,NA,CGALTKNIQYF,TGCGGGGCCCTCACCAAAAACATTCAGTACTTC
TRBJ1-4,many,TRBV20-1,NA,CSARSPVRQGKEKLFF,TGCAGTGCTAGGTCTCCGGTACGGCAGGGTAAAGAAAAACTGTTTTTT
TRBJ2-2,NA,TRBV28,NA,CASSLLFSGELFF,TGTGCCAGCAGTTTGCTTTTCTCCGGGGAGCTGTTTTTT
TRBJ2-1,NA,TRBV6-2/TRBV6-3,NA,CASRPYYNEQFF,TGTGCCAGCAGACCCTATTACAATGAGCAGTTCTTC
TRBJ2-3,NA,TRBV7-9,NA,CASSSHHVGGSSDTQYF,TGTGCCAGCAGCTCCCACCACGTCGGGGGTTCGTCAGATACGCAGTATTTT
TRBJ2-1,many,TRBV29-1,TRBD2,CSVAPGPAGDNEQFF,TGCAGCGTTGCACCGGGACCAGCGGGAGACAATGAGCAGTTCTTC
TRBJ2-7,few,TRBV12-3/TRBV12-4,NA,CASSPQGHGSYEQYF,TGTGCCAGCAGTCCCCAGGGTCATGGCTCCTACGAGCAGTACTTC
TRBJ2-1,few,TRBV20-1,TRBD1,CSAIGTGTNYNEQFF,TGCAGTGCTATCGGGACAGGGACAAATTACAATGAGCAGTTCTTC
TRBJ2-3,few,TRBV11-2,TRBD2,CASSLGPGLAGDTQYF,TGTGCCAGCAGCTTAGGACCGGGACTAGCAGGAGATACGCAGTATTTT
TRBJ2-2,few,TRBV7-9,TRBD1,CASSPDREILAGELFF,TGTGCCAGCAGCCCGGACAGGGAAATTTTAGCCGGGGAGCTGTTTTTT
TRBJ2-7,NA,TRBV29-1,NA,CSVEERSSYEQYF,TGCAGCGTTGAAGAACGGAGCTCCTACGAGCAGTACTTC